The clone carrying this T cell receptor (beta chain) occurred many times. Its target is not known. The data originate from a study of regulatory T cells in long-lasting Graves disease. Arm-PCR of CDR3 regions with iRepertoire HTBI primers generated TCR beta libraries. TCRdb itself ran the multiplex PCR reads through MiXCR, one entry per CDR3 protein. Of hundreds of thousands of distinct CDR3 sequences listed, roughly 14% were seen once; the top ten hold 10%. Germline values: CDR1 MGHRA, CDR2 YSYEKL. Trimming cost V 0 bases and J 0 bases, with 3 bases left between them. The CDR3 sequence is 14 residues long. Time point noted: newly diagnosed GD, antithyroid drugs for less than 3 months. PBMC-extracted RNA yielded the TCR library. Tubes containing EDTA received 7 to 10 milliliters of drawn peripheral blood. Notes on the study in general: TCR diversity was lower in persistent than newly diagnosed Graves' disease. Fewer public clonotypes were shared by new patients (about 940) than by persistent patients (2,741).

The sample was also reused in another study, on T cells in Graves' hyperthyroidism and ophthalmopathy. From that paper: HTBI primers were used for first-round RT-PCR of the TCR CDR3.

This TCR was recovered from a man under 40 with Graves disease. This sequence joins TRBV4-1 and TRBJ1-5; D gene unclear. The source material was peripheral blood mononuclear cells (PBMCs), sampled at new diagnosis, from a patient treated with antithyroid drugs. The DNA of the CDR3 is TGCGCCAGCAGCCAAGAGAGTAGCAATCAGCCCCAGCATTTT. Its translation: CASSQESSNQPQHF.